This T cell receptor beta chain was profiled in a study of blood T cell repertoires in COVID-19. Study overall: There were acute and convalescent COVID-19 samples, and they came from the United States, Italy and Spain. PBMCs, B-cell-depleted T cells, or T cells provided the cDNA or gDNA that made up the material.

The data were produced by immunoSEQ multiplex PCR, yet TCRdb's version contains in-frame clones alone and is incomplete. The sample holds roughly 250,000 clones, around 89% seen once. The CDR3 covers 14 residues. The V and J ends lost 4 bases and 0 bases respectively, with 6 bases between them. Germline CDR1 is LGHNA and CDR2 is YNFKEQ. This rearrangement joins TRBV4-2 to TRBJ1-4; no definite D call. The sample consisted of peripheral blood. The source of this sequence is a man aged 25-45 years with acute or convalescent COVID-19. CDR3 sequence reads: CASSPTSTNEKLFF. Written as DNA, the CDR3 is TGTGCCAGCAGCCCGACATCAACTAATGAAAAACTGTTTTTT.